This TCR beta chain stems from a study of cytomegalovirus exposure and HLA in healthy donors. Turning to the study itself: The study placed over 65% of its approximately 360 genotyped donors in the Caucasian-associated ancestry cluster.

CDR1 and CDR2 from the germline V gene are MRHNA and SNTAGT. There are 16 residues in the CDR3. Losses at the gene ends were 0 bases for V and 2 bases for J; bases not matched to a gene: 7. Concerning this clone: Its antigen is unidentified.

Study observations and caveats: The productive fraction for most TCR beta V segments was about 87% or about 30% in an earlier analysis. TRBV6-2, TRBV6-3 and some other V segments were unresolvable in 87-base-pair reads.

Vbeta (60) and Jbeta (13) primers were used in the PCR. The assay was immunoSEQ multiplex PCR, and TCRdb's table has in-frame clones only and misses some. The sample includes some 150,000 clones, about 80% of them seen just once. The sample taken for sequencing was PBMCs. The receptor comes from a man younger than 45 in good health and CMV-seropositive. This chain uses TRBV6-4 with TRBJ2-7; 7 nucleotides line up with TRBD1. The DNA for the CDR3 is TGTGCCAGCAGTGACTCCCCGACAGGGTACCCCTACGAGCAGTACTTC. Encoded protein: CASSDSPTGYPYEQYF.